What follows are 23 T cell receptor beta chains derived from one specimen sequenced in a study of breast tumors, draining lymph nodes, adjacent tissues. MiXCR was run by TCRdb on the multiplex PCR reads, yielding one entry per CDR3 protein. This table has over 100,000 distinct CDR3 sequences, 20% to 25% appearing once. Samples came from axillary lymph nodes draining the breast cancer. Sequenced: axillary lymph node tissue. These TCRs come from a female donor with breast cancer. Some clones in this sample may be carry-over from other donors' samples.

This clonotype was counted at least ten times. The rearrangement joins TRBV30 to TRBJ1-2; D possibly corresponds to TRBD1 (6 bases). Trimming took 2 bases from V and 6 from J, leaving 16 bases between them. The CDR3 consists of 14 residues. Germline loops: CDR1 GTSNPN, CDR2 SVGIG (reference sequence). The CDR3 sequence is CAWSPQGGGNGYTF. The DNA of the CDR3 is TGTGCCTGGAGTCCTCAGGGAGGGGGAAATGGCTACACCTTC.

A note on this clonotype: A single base separates this from a much larger clone, so it may be a read error. This sequence joins TRBV12-3 or TRBV12-4 and TRBJ2-1; the match to TRBD2 covers 10 bases. The CDR3 consists of 14 residues. The ends lost 5 bases at V and 8 bases at J; junction bases unmatched: 6. The CDR3 loop is CASSRASGRHEQFF. CDR3 DNA: TGTGCCAGCAGTCGGGCTAGCGGGAGACATGAGCAGTTCTTC.

This clonotype came up many times. The J gene is TRBJ2-3, the V gene TRBV20-1, with D uncertain. V dropped 6 bases and J dropped 7 bases, with 11 bases sitting between them. CDR3 size: 11 residues. Germline V gene lookup returns CDR1 DFQATT and CDR2 SNEGSKA (reference sequence). CDR3 amino acids: CSALRGNTQYF. CDR3 sequence (DNA): TGCAGTGCCCTACGAGGCAATACGCAGTATTTT.

In this sample, this clonotype turned up many times. This chain joins TRBV25-1 and TRBJ1-2; no definite D call. This CDR3 is 15 amino acids long. Germline assignment: CDR1 MGHDK and CDR2 SYGVNS. V was shortened by 0 bases and J by 7 bases, with 15 bases between the two germline ends. The CDR3: CASSEYSPGISGYTF. For the CDR3, the DNA is TGTGCCAGCAGTGAATACAGTCCTGGGATCTCTGGCTACACCTTC.

This clonotype was counted only a few times. The chain employs TRBV5-1 and TRBJ1-2; 8 bases are shared with TRBD1. In germline, CDR1 is SGHRS, CDR2 YFSETQ. Unmatched junction bases numbered 8, after V lost 3 bases and J lost 4 bases. The CDR3 totals 15 residues. Written as DNA, the CDR3 is TGCGCCAGCAGCTCCCCAGGGGGCGGTGGCTATGGCTACACCTTC. Encoded protein: CASSSPGGGGYGYTF.

This clonotype was recorded many times. V and J are TRBV7-2 and TRBJ2-7; 14 bases are a match to TRBD2. This CDR3 has 16 residues. CDR1 SGHTA and CDR2 FQGNSA come from the germline V gene. The junction had 4 bases not matched to a gene; V was cut back by 1 base and J by 5 bases. The CDR3 DNA follows: TGTGCCAGCAGCTTAGAAGGGACTAGCGGGAGCCACGAGCAGTACTTC. It translates to CASSLEGTSGSHEQYF.

Of note for this clonotype: The germline gene is not matched at one end of the junction; a read error may be the cause. The V call is TRBV10-3, the J call TRBJ1-5, with 7 bases matching TRBD1. CDR3 length equals 16 residues. CDR1 and CDR2 from the germline V gene are ENHRY and SYGVKD. The chain's CDR3 is CAFRGSGRVSNQPQHF. The CDR3 DNA sequence: TGTGCCTTCAGGGGGTCGGGGAGAGTGAGCAATCAGCCCCAGCATTTT.

The sample holds many counts of this clonotype. The chain has TRBV5-8 and TRBJ2-7; D uncertain. The CDR3 has 13 amino acids. Trimming stripped 4 bases from V and 7 bases from J, with 15 bases between. Germline loops: CDR1 SGHTS, CDR2 YDEGEE. CDR3 in DNA: TGTGCCAGCAGCCCATCCGGCATGAGGGAGCAGTACTTC. This translates into CASSPSGMREQYF. The variable domain in full, with the rest retrieved from reference TRBV5-8 and TRBJ2-7, is EAGVTQSPTHLIKTRGQQATLRCSPISGHTSVYWYQQALGLGLQFLLWYDEGEERNRGNFPPRFSGRQFPNYSSELNVNALELEDSALYLCASSPSGMREQYFGPGTRLTVT.

This clonotype has at least ten counts. The chain joins TRBV12-3 or TRBV12-4 to TRBJ1-5, with no clear D. CDR3 length equals 13 residues. V was clipped by 2 bases and J by 6 bases, with 8 bases between them. The CDR3 loop reads CASSLMIRQPQHF. For the CDR3, the DNA is TGTGCCAGCAGTTTAATGATCCGTCAGCCCCAGCATTTT.

This clonotype was found many times. The rearrangement joins TRBV5-6 to TRBJ2-3, with 7 bases that match TRBD1. V lost 0 bases to trimming and J lost 2 bases; unmatched junction nucleotides: 12. The CDR3 contains 18 residues. Germline V CDR1 and CDR2: SGHDT, YYEEEE. CDR3 DNA sequence: TGTGCCAGCAGCTTGGGGAATACGGACAGGAGATACACAGATACGCAGTATTTT. Protein sequence: CASSLGNTDRRYTDTQYF.

The chain has TRBV28 and TRBJ1-2, with D possibly TRBD1 on 5 matching bases. From germline, CDR1 is MDHEN and CDR2 SYDVKM. The CDR3 contains 12 residues. The V and J ends lost 10 bases and 3 bases respectively, with 12 bases between them. CDR3 protein: CATVDSHYGYTF. CDR3 coding DNA: TGTGCCACCGTCGACAGCCACTATGGCTACACCTTC.

This clonotype was seen many times. The V call is TRBV2, the J call TRBJ2-1; a possible D gene is TRBD1 (5 bases). V was shortened by 6 bases and J by 4 bases, with 16 bases between the two germline ends. The CDR3 is made up of 15 amino acids. The V gene's germline CDR1 is SNHLY and CDR2 FYNNEI. This CDR3 reads CASRKDVQGYNEQFF. CDR3 nucleotide sequence: TGTGCCAGCAGAAAAGATGTGCAGGGTTACAATGAGCAGTTCTTC.

This clonotype was detected many times. The rearrangement links TRBV19 to TRBJ2-1; possibly TRBD1 or TRBD2 for D (5 bases each). Germline values: CDR1 LNHDA, CDR2 SQIVND (reference sequence). This CDR3 spans 16 amino acids. Trimming took 3 bases from V and 4 from J, leaving 16 bases between them. The CDR3 protein is CASSMGTGTRYNEQFF. The DNA of the CDR3 is TGTGCCAGTAGTATGGGAACCGGGACGCGGTACAATGAGCAGTTCTTC.

This clonotype was recorded at least ten times. The rearrangement links TRBV4-1 to TRBJ2-3; 13 bases match TRBD2. Trimming removed 2 bases from V and 5 bases from J; junction bases left unmatched: 10. This CDR3 has 18 residues. Germline CDR1 is MGHRA and CDR2 is YSYEKL. The CDR3 sequence is CASSQTGTSGNKVDTQYF. The CDR3 DNA sequence: TGCGCCAGCAGCCAAACAGGGACTAGCGGGAATAAGGTAGATACGCAGTATTTT.

This clonotype was seen ten or more times. The rearrangement uses TRBV4-1 and TRBJ2-5, with unresolved D. Trimming cost V 0 bases and J 7 bases, with 9 bases left between them. CDR1 is MGHRA, CDR2 YSYEKL, per germline. The CDR3 has 13 residues. The CDR3 DNA follows: TGCGCCAGCAGCCAAGATCTGTATGGGACCCAGTACTTC. Translation gives CASSQDLYGTQYF.

This clonotype was recorded many times. The gene calls are TRBV24-1 and TRBJ1-2; no clear D gene. V was pared by 0 bases and J by 10 bases, with 8 bases between. This CDR3 comprises 12 residues. The germline V gene encodes CDR1 KGHDR and CDR2 SFDVKD. The CDR3 nucleotides read TGTGCCACCAGTGATTTGGGTAGGGACTACACCTTC. It codes for CATSDLGRDYTF.

This clonotype was detected ten times or more. J is TRBJ2-1 and V is TRBV10-2; no clear D gene. Trimming stripped 8 bases from V and 10 bases from J, with 12 bases between. Germline CDR1 is WSHSY and CDR2 is SAAADI. The CDR3 totals 11 residues. CDR3 residues: CASSKDWEQFF. CDR3 nucleotides: TGCGCCAGCTCCAAAGACTGGGAGCAGTTCTTC.

About this clonotype itself: A clone one base away is much larger, so this may be a read error. V is TRBV19 and J is TRBJ1-5; 11 bases are shared with TRBD1. This CDR3 region has 15 residues. CDR1 and CDR2 (germline): LNHDA, SQIVND (reference sequence). V gave up 3 bases and J gave up 9 bases; unmatched junction bases: 7. The CDR3 nucleotides are TGTGCCAGTAGTATTGGGACAGGGGGGGATCTGCCCCAGCATTTT. It codes for CASSIGTGGDLPQHF.

This clonotype was detected many times. V and J are TRBV20-1 and TRBJ2-5; 10 nucleotides match TRBD2. Trimming removed 6 bases from V and 5 bases from J; junction bases left unmatched: 12. The CDR3 consists of 15 residues. From germline, CDR1 is DFQATT and CDR2 SNEGSKA (reference sequence). The CDR3 bases are TGCAGTGCACGGAACCTAGCGGGAGTCGGGGAGACCCAGTACTTC. It specifies CSARNLAGVGETQYF.

At least ten counts were recorded for this clonotype. One end of the junction varies from germline; a read error may be responsible. V is TRBV7-6 and J is TRBJ2-1; possibly TRBD2 for D (5 bases). Germline CDR1 is SGHVS and CDR2 is FNYEAQ. This CDR3 comprises 15 residues. In nucleotides, the CDR3 is TGTGCCAGCAGCATAGCGCAAAACTCCTACAATGAGCAGTTCTTC. Translating gives CASSIAQNSYNEQFF.

Details on this clonotype: Since a much larger clone is just one base distant, this may be a read error. V usage is TRBV15 and J usage is TRBJ2-3; 11 positions agree with TRBD2. Trimming at V came to 3 bases and at J to 2 bases, leaving 4 bases not matched to a gene. The CDR3 consists of 16 residues. The germline gives CDR1 LNHNV, CDR2 YYDKDF (reference sequence). CDR3 amino acids: CATSRLAGGNTDTQYF. CDR3 DNA sequence: TGTGCCACCAGCAGGCTAGCGGGAGGCAACACAGATACGCAGTATTTT.

V usage is TRBV18 and J usage is TRBJ2-5; 13 bases agree with TRBD2. V was pared by 4 bases and J by 4 bases, with 3 bases of the junction left unmatched. The germline V gene encodes CDR1 KGHSH and CDR2 LQKENI. The CDR3 has 15 amino acids. CDR3 sequence: CASSLGTSGTETQYF. The CDR3 bases are TGTGCCAGCTCACTTGGGACTAGCGGGACAGAGACCCAGTACTTC.

This clonotype was counted at least ten times. J is TRBJ1-6 and V is TRBV6-1; 9 nucleotides line up with TRBD1. Trimming at V came to 4 bases and at J to 6 bases, leaving 4 bases not matched to a gene. Germline V gene sequence: CDR1 MNHNS, CDR2 SASEGT. The CDR3 consists of 15 residues. The CDR3 region is CASSGPGQGNSPLHF. DNA for the CDR3: TGTGCCAGCAGTGGACCGGGACAGGGTAATTCACCCCTCCACTTT.